Each of the 16 T cell receptor beta chains below was sequenced from the same sample in a study of blood T cells in healthy people across ages (dated by TCRdb to between 2015 and 2017). Library preparation employed 5' RACE. Instrument on record: Illumina HiSeq 2500. A second roughly 6 to 11 cycle PCR used a sample-barcoded 5' primer and a J-beta primer mix. TCRdb itself trimmed the public reads at Q25 with fastp, ran MiXCR and retained productive beta chains. Entries are consolidated by CDR3 protein sequence, retaining the most common genes and DNA. Across this sample there are 650,000 to 800,000 distinct CDR3 sequences, with under 45% seen only once. Under 20% of the sample goes to the ten largest clones. Source material: blood. The source is a man between 60 and 75 years old in good health.

This clonotype was found a few times. The gene calls are TRBV6-6 and TRBJ2-3; a weak D match, TRBD1 (6 bases). The CDR3 extends over 14 amino acids. The germline V gene has CDR1 MNHNY and CDR2 SVGAGI (reference sequence). Trimming took 5 bases from V and 2 from J, leaving 11 bases between them. The CDR3 DNA follows: TGTGCCAGCAGTAACCGGGACACCACAGATACGCAGTATTTT. Translated: CASSNRDTTDTQYF.

This clonotype has more than one count but fewer than ten. The rearrangement uses TRBV5-5 and TRBJ2-5; D may be TRBD1 (5 bases). The germline V gene has CDR1 SGHKS and CDR2 YYEKEE (reference sequence). The V and J ends lost 3 bases and 3 bases respectively, with 9 bases between them. The CDR3 is made up of 13 amino acids. The CDR3 loop is CASSSKGEETQYF. The CDR3 nucleotides are TGTGCCAGCAGCTCGAAAGGGGAAGAGACCCAGTACTTC.

This clonotype occurred a few times. The rearrangement uses TRBV28 and TRBJ1-4, with 7 positions matching TRBD1. The length of the CDR3 is 18 residues. V shed 3 bases and J 0 bases; nucleotides not matched to a gene: 10. Germline loops: CDR1 MDHEN, CDR2 SYDVKM. CDR3 DNA sequence: TGTGCCAGCAGTTTGCCCCCCGGGACAGTTTCAACTAATGAAAAACTGTTTTTT. It yields the protein CASSLPPGTVSTNEKLFF.

The chain joins TRBV3-1 to TRBJ2-5; 15 bases fit TRBD2. Germline values: CDR1 LGHDT, CDR2 YNNKEL (reference sequence). CDR3 length: 17 amino acids. The trim removed 1 base at V and 4 bases at J, leaving 4 bases unmatched. The CDR3 bases are TGTGCCAGCAGCCAAGGACCGGGACTAGCGGGGGGAGAGACCCAGTACTTC. Translating it yields CASSQGPGLAGGETQYF.

This clonotype was seen just once. A clone one base away is much larger, so this may be a read error. The chain joins TRBV6-2 or TRBV6-3 to TRBJ2-5; TRBD2 matches at 7 bases. The J call is doubtful: the DNA matches TRBJ2-7 better. The CDR3 has 13 amino acids. Germline CDR1 reads MNHEY; CDR2 reads SVGEGT. CDR3 loop: CASRPGGSCEQYF. The CDR3 DNA reads as TGTGCCAGCAGGCCGGGGGGATCCTGCGAGCAGTACTTC.

In the case of this clonotype: One base away lies a much larger clone, so this may be a sequencing read error. The genes are TRBV7-2 and TRBJ2-7; D is perhaps TRBD2 (5 bases). Germline CDR1 SGHTA, CDR2 FQGNSA. The CDR3 loop spans 14 amino acids. The V end was cut by 4 bases, the J end by 2 bases, with 12 bases between. The CDR3: CASSSRGSPYEQYF. The CDR3 DNA reads TGTGCCAGCAGCTCCAGAGGGAGCCCCTACGAGCAGTACTTC.

V is TRBV6-1 and J is TRBJ2-4; unclear D gene. The J call may be faulty, since TRBJ2-7 better matches the DNA end. The length of the CDR3 is 14 residues. The germline gives CDR1 MNHNS, CDR2 SASEGT. CDR3 nucleotide sequence: TGTGCCAGCAGTGAATTGGGCCCTACCTACGAGCAGTACTTC. Translating gives CASSELGPTYEQYF.

The chain combines TRBV15 with TRBJ2-5; the D gene is possibly TRBD2 (5 bases). Trimming stripped 3 bases from V and 11 bases from J, with 16 bases between. This CDR3 is 13 amino acids long. CDR1 is LNHNV, CDR2 YYDKDF, per germline (reference sequence). The CDR3 protein is CATSSGVGNEQYF. The CDR3 nucleotides read TGTGCCACCAGCAGCGGGGTCGGGAATGAGCAGTACTTC.

The gene calls are TRBV11-3 and TRBJ2-3, with D maybe TRBD2 (5 bases). The germline V and J ends were trimmed by 4 bases and 2 bases, with 13 bases remaining between them. This CDR3 is built from 15 residues. Germline V gene lookup returns CDR1 SGHNT and CDR2 YENEEA. CDR3 DNA: TGTGCCAGCAGCTCCACGGACTCCTTCACAGATACGCAGTATTTT. Translating it yields CASSSTDSFTDTQYF.

This chain uses TRBV9 with TRBJ2-3; D is unresolved. This CDR3 has 13 amino acids. With 10 bases removed from V and 7 bases from J, the gap between germline ends came to 19 bases. Germline CDR1 reads SGDLS; CDR2 reads YYNGEE. The CDR3 coding sequence is TGTGCCGGCTCTCCCGTGGGCCCGAATACGCAGTATTTT. This sequence encodes CAGSPVGPNTQYF.

The V call is TRBV6-4, the J call TRBJ1-1; TRBD1 agrees at 10 bases. Germline values: CDR1 MRHNA, CDR2 SNTAGT. The CDR3 has 16 residues. V lost 4 bases, J lost 1 base, and 6 bases stayed unmatched. The CDR3 coding sequence is TGTGCCAGCAGTGTCATGAGACAGGGGGCGAACACTGAAGCTTTCTTT. It translates to CASSVMRQGANTEAFF.

The genes are TRBV11-2 and TRBJ2-1; D not certain. CDR1 and CDR2 (germline): SGHAT, FQNNGV. This CDR3 is 13 amino acids long. Deletions cut 0 bases from V and 8 bases from J, with 8 bases between. Written as DNA, the CDR3 is TGTGCCAGCAGCTTAGATGGCCGCCATGAGCAGTTCTTC. Encoded protein: CASSLDGRHEQFF.

This clonotype appeared a few times. The CDR3 reads CASSEWTEQETQYF. The DNA for the CDR3 is TGTGCCAGCAGCGAGTGGACCGAACAAGAGACCCAGTACTTC. The chain joins TRBV11-2 to TRBJ2-5, with no clear D. The CDR3 is made up of 14 amino acids. Germline V lookup: CDR1 SGHAT, CDR2 FQNNGV. V dropped 5 bases and J dropped 2 bases, with 12 bases sitting between them.

CDR3 sequence reads: CASSLSGRGVFF. CDR3 DNA: TGTGCCAGCAGCTTATCGGGCAGAGGGGTGTTCTTC. The chain couples TRBV7-9 to TRBJ2-1; D is tentatively TRBD1 or TRBD2 (5 bases each). The CDR3 contains 12 residues. Germline V gene sequence: CDR1 SEHNR, CDR2 FQNEAQ (reference sequence). V shed 2 bases and J shed 15 bases, with 14 bases lying between them.

The V call is TRBV12-3 or TRBV12-4, the J call TRBJ2-1; 9 bases are a match to TRBD1. V was clipped by 2 bases and J by 2 bases; unmatched bases: 4. The CDR3 has 16 amino acids. CDR3 region: CASSLTTGGTYNEQFF. CDR3 bases: TGTGCCAGCAGTTTAACGACAGGGGGGACCTACAATGAGCAGTTCTTC.

V is TRBV2 and J is TRBJ1-4; D remains ambiguous. Germline CDR1 is SNHLY and CDR2 is FYNNEI. The CDR3 consists of 15 residues. V lost 0 bases to trimming and J lost 5 bases, with 10 bases between them. The DNA for the CDR3 is TGTGCCAGCAGTGAAGCGCAGGAGAGAAATGAAAAACTGTTTTTT. Translated, it gives CASSEAQERNEKLFF.